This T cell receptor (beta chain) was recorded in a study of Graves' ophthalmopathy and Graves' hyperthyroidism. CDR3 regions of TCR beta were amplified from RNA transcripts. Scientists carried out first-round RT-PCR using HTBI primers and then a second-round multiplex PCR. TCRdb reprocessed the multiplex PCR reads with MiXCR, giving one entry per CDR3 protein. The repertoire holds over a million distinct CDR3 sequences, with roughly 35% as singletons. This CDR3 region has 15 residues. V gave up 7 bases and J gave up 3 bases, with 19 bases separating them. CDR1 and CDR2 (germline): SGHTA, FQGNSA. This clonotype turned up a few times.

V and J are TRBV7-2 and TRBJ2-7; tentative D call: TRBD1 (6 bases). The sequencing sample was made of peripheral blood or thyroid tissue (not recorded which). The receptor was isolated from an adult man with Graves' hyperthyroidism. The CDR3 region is CASNYLQGVNYEQYF. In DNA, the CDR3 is TGTGCCAGCAATTATTTACAGGGCGTAAACTACGAGCAGTACTTC.